These T cell receptor beta chains were read from a single sample in a study of blood T cell repertoires in COVID-19. Clones were read by immunoSEQ multiplex PCR, and TCRdb kept only the in-frame ones, dropping some. The table lists around 190,000 clones, 80% to 90% of them singletons. Sequencing used peripheral blood. These receptor sequences come from a human donor in a cohort sampled during active COVID-19. CDR3s include the opening cysteine and the closing phenylalanine or tryptophan. The order of the fields is D gene, J gene, clone size, V gene, CDR3 DNA, CDR3 protein. The D gene is left open where the match is weak. Only some rows state a clone size, as once, few, many or a class for expanded clones.

D: NA
J: TRBJ2-1
size: NA
V: TRBV7-9
DNA: TGTGCCAGCAGCCGCCGGGACTGGGACTGGGGTGAGCAGTTCTTC
CDR3: CASSRRDWDWGEQFF

D: NA
J: TRBJ1-2
size: NA
V: TRBV5-5
DNA: TGTGCCAGCAGCTTTTATTCTATGCCCTATGGCTACACCTTC
CDR3: CASSFYSMPYGYTF

D: NA
J: TRBJ1-2
size: NA
V: TRBV6-5
DNA: TGTGCCAGCAGCCTTCCGGGGTTAGGTGGCTACACCTTC
CDR3: CASSLPGLGGYTF

D: TRBD1
J: TRBJ2-1
size: once
V: TRBV14
DNA: TGTGCCAGCAGCCATAGCCGGGACAGGGTCTACAATGAGCAGTTCTTC
CDR3: CASSHSRDRVYNEQFF

D: NA
J: TRBJ2-5
size: NA
V: TRBV28
DNA: TGTGCCAGTTCAGGAACCGGAGCAGGGAAGTTTGAGACCCAGTACTTC
CDR3: CASSGTGAGKFETQYF

D: TRBD1
J: TRBJ1-2
size: NA
V: TRBV7-2
DNA: TGTGCCAGCAGCCCGGGACAGGGGGTTAACTATGGCTACACCTTC
CDR3: CASSPGQGVNYGYTF

D: NA
J: TRBJ2-7
size: NA
V: TRBV4-1
DNA: TGCGCCAGCAGTCCCCGGGACTTACTAGAGGAGCAGTACTTC
CDR3: CASSPRDLLEEQYF

D: TRBD2
J: TRBJ2-4
size: NA
V: TRBV7-2
DNA: TGTGCCAGCAGCTTAGATATAGCGGGAGGGCGGTTAAACATTCAGTACTTC
CDR3: CASSLDIAGGRLNIQYF

D: TRBD2
J: TRBJ2-6
size: NA
V: TRBV3-1/TRBV3-2
DNA: TGTGCCAGCAGCCCAGCCGGGACTAGCGGGATGACCCGATCTGGGGCCAACGTCCTGACTTTC
CDR3: CASSPAGTSGMTRSGANVLTF

D: NA
J: TRBJ2-7
size: NA
V: TRBV19
DNA: TGTGCCAGTAGTAACGGCCACGCAGGTTCCTACGAGCAGTACTTC
CDR3: CASSNGHAGSYEQYF

D: NA
J: TRBJ2-3
size: NA
V: TRBV5-5
DNA: TGTGCCAGCAGCTTCTCAGGGATCACAGATACGCAGTATTTT
CDR3: CASSFSGITDTQYF

D: NA
J: TRBJ2-5
size: NA
V: TRBV30
DNA: TGTGCCTGGAGTGTACTAGCTAAAGAGACCCAGTACTTC
CDR3: CAWSVLAKETQYF

D: TRBD2
J: TRBJ2-5
size: NA
V: TRBV27
DNA: TGTGCCAGCAGCCAAGGGACTAGTACGTATACTGGAGGTCGAAAGTACTTC
CDR3: CASSQGTSTYTGGRKYF

D: TRBD2
J: TRBJ2-7
size: NA
V: TRBV5-1
DNA: TGCGCCAGCACTCTTGGTGAGGGAGGGAACTACGAGCAGTACTTC
CDR3: CASTLGEGGNYEQYF

D: NA
J: TRBJ2-2
size: once
V: TRBV5-1
DNA: TGCGCCAGCAGCTTGACAGGACAGACGAACACCGGGGAGCTGTTTTTT
CDR3: CASSLTGQTNTGELFF

D: TRBD2
J: TRBJ2-1
size: NA
V: TRBV18
DNA: TGTGCCAGCTCACCGAGGACTAGCGGGAGGGCTACGGGGGGTGAGCAGTTCTTC
CDR3: CASSPRTSGRATGGEQFF

D: NA
J: TRBJ2-1
size: NA
V: TRBV4-1
DNA: TGCGCCAGCAGCCAAGATCTAGGCCTTAGCACCCCCCATGAGCAGTTCTTC
CDR3: CASSQDLGLSTPHEQFF

D: NA
J: TRBJ1-2
size: NA
V: TRBV5-1
DNA: TGCGCCAGCAGCTCAAGGAGCTATGGCTACACCTTC
CDR3: CASSSRSYGYTF

D: TRBD1
J: TRBJ1-5
size: NA
V: TRBV28
DNA: TGTGCCAGCAGATCAGGGGGTCCCAATCAGCCCCAGCATTTT
CDR3: CASRSGGPNQPQHF

D: NA
J: TRBJ1-2
size: NA
V: TRBV19
DNA: TGTGCCAGTACCTTCATCGGGGGGCCAGCTAACTATGGCTACACCTTC
CDR3: CASTFIGGPANYGYTF

D: NA
J: TRBJ2-5
size: NA
V: TRBV4-1
DNA: TGCGCCAGCAGCCAAGATCCTACGATGGAGACCCAGTACTTC
CDR3: CASSQDPTMETQYF

D: TRBD2
J: TRBJ2-7
size: NA
V: TRBV11-2
DNA: TGTGCCAGCAGATTTGGCAGGGACTATTACGAGCAGTACTTC
CDR3: CASRFGRDYYEQYF

D: NA
J: TRBJ2-2
size: NA
V: TRBV27
DNA: TGTGCCAGCAGTTTCAAGCTGAACACCGGGGAGCTGTTTTTT
CDR3: CASSFKLNTGELFF

D: TRBD1
J: TRBJ1-2
size: few
V: TRBV27
DNA: TGTGCCAGCAGTTTCGACAGGGAGAATGGCTACACCTTC
CDR3: CASSFDRENGYTF

D: TRBD2
J: TRBJ2-1
size: NA
V: TRBV5-6
DNA: TGTGCCAGCAGCTTGGAACTAGCGACTTACAATGAGCAGTTCTTC
CDR3: CASSLELATYNEQFF

D: TRBD2
J: TRBJ2-2
size: NA
V: TRBV9
DNA: TGTGCCAGCCATACCGAAGGGGCTAGCGGGATATTACCCACCGGGGAGCTGTTTTTT
CDR3: CASHTEGASGILPTGELFF

D: NA
J: TRBJ2-5
size: NA
V: TRBV5-1
DNA: TGCGCCAGCAGCCCCCCCCCTCCCCAAGAGACCCAGTACTTC
CDR3: CASSPPPPQETQYF

D: NA
J: TRBJ2-1
size: NA
V: TRBV21-1
DNA: TGTGCCAGCAATACAGGAGGGACTATACGGGGTAATGAGCAGTTCTTC
CDR3: CASNTGGTIRGNEQFF

D: TRBD2
J: TRBJ2-1
size: few
V: TRBV7-2
DNA: TGTGCCAGCAGCTTAGCGAGCGGGAGTATGGATGAGCAGTTCTTC
CDR3: CASSLASGSMDEQFF

D: NA
J: TRBJ2-7
size: NA
V: TRBV7-9
DNA: TGTGCCAGCAGCCCCCCGACAGACGTCTACGAGCAGTACTTC
CDR3: CASSPPTDVYEQYF

D: NA
J: TRBJ2-1
size: NA
V: TRBV11-2
DNA: TGTGCCAGCAGCTTAGACGCGGGGAACAATGAGCAGTTCTTC
CDR3: CASSLDAGNNEQFF

D: NA
J: TRBJ2-3
size: NA
V: TRBV7-9
DNA: TGTGCCAGCAGTACAGGCAGGGGTGGCACAGATACGCAGTATTTT
CDR3: CASSTGRGGTDTQYF

D: TRBD2
J: TRBJ2-5
size: NA
V: TRBV18
DNA: TGTGCCAGCTCACCCTACAGGCGGGAGGGGCGAGAGACCCAGTACTTC
CDR3: CASSPYRREGRETQYF

D: NA
J: TRBJ2-3
size: many
V: TRBV11-2
DNA: TGTGCCAGCAACCTAAGGAGTGCCGCAGATACGCAGTATTTT
CDR3: CASNLRSAADTQYF

D: NA
J: TRBJ1-2
size: NA
V: TRBV2
DNA: TGTGCCAGCCCACTGGTAGGGGGTAGCTATGGCTACACCTTC
CDR3: CASPLVGGSYGYTF

D: TRBD1
J: TRBJ1-5
size: many
V: TRBV27
DNA: TGTGCCAGCAGTCCTCTGGACAGGGGAAGCAATCAGCCCCAGCATTTT
CDR3: CASSPLDRGSNQPQHF

D: NA
J: TRBJ2-5
size: NA
V: TRBV25-1
DNA: TGTGCCAGCAGCCAGCTAGCCCCACGAGAGACCCAGTACTTC
CDR3: CASSQLAPRETQYF

D: NA
J: TRBJ2-7
size: once
V: TRBV4-2
DNA: TGTGCCAGCAGCCCTTCTTTAGTGGAGAGCCAGTACTTC
CDR3: CASSPSLVESQYF

D: TRBD1
J: TRBJ2-2
size: NA
V: TRBV5-1
DNA: TGCGCCAGCAGCCCTCGACAGGGGACCGGGGAGCTGTTTTTT
CDR3: CASSPRQGTGELFF

D: NA
J: TRBJ1-5
size: NA
V: TRBV19
DNA: TGTGCCAGTCGCCCTGACGACTATCAGCCCCAGCATTTT
CDR3: CASRPDDYQPQHF

D: TRBD2
J: TRBJ2-3
size: few
V: TRBV27
DNA: TGTGCCAGCATTGGCGGGGGGGAGATCACAGATACGCAGTATTTT
CDR3: CASIGGGEITDTQYF

D: TRBD1
J: TRBJ2-1
size: NA
V: TRBV5-1
DNA: TGCGCCAGCAGCTCTGGACAGGGGAGCTACAATGAGCAGTTCTTC
CDR3: CASSSGQGSYNEQFF

D: NA
J: TRBJ2-4
size: NA
V: TRBV28
DNA: TGTGCCAGCAGTACGGGATTGGCCAAAAACATTCAGTACTTC
CDR3: CASSTGLAKNIQYF

D: TRBD1
J: TRBJ1-1
size: NA
V: TRBV2
DNA: TGTGCCAGCATCACAGGGGTTGGCACTGAAGCTTTCTTT
CDR3: CASITGVGTEAFF

D: TRBD2
J: TRBJ2-7
size: NA
V: TRBV18
DNA: TGTGCCAGCTCACCAGGCGCGGGGGCCTACGAGCAGTACTTC
CDR3: CASSPGAGAYEQYF

D: NA
J: TRBJ1-3
size: once
V: TRBV11-2
DNA: TGTGCCAGCAGCCTTGTAACTGGAAACACCATATATTTT
CDR3: CASSLVTGNTIYF

D: TRBD2
J: TRBJ2-4
size: NA
V: TRBV3-1/TRBV3-2
DNA: TGTGCCAGCAGCGGACCGACTAGCGGGAGATGGGACAAAAACATTCAGTACTTC
CDR3: CASSGPTSGRWDKNIQYF

D: NA
J: TRBJ1-2
size: NA
V: TRBV11-2
DNA: TGTGCCAGCAGAGGCGGAGGCGTACATGGCTACACCTTC
CDR3: CASRGGGVHGYTF

D: TRBD1
J: TRBJ2-7
size: NA
V: TRBV19
DNA: TGTGCCAGTAGTACGACGACAGGGCTATCCTACGAGCAGTACTTC
CDR3: CASSTTTGLSYEQYF

D: TRBD1
J: TRBJ1-4
size: once
V: TRBV7-8
DNA: TGTGCCAGCAGCCCCTACCGGGCCCCCAGGGGGGAAAAACTGTTTTTT
CDR3: CASSPYRAPRGEKLFF

D: TRBD2
J: TRBJ2-1
size: NA
V: TRBV6-5
DNA: TGTGCCAGCAGTATTGGACTAGCGGGTGGCAATGAGCAGTTCTTC
CDR3: CASSIGLAGGNEQFF

D: TRBD2
J: TRBJ2-4
size: NA
V: TRBV5-4
DNA: TGTGCCAGCAGCTTGGGGCTAGCGGGAACTAACATTCAGTACTTC
CDR3: CASSLGLAGTNIQYF

D: NA
J: TRBJ2-1
size: NA
V: TRBV19
DNA: TGTGCCAGTAGTATAAATGAGCGGATCCAGCAGTTCTTC
CDR3: CASSINERIQQFF

D: TRBD2
J: TRBJ2-1
size: NA
V: TRBV27
DNA: TGTGCCAGCAGTACCCCACCCCGGCTAGCGGGAGTTGAGCAGTTCTTC
CDR3: CASSTPPRLAGVEQFF

D: NA
J: TRBJ2-3
size: NA
V: TRBV19
DNA: TGTGCCAGTAGGCCCAGAGGCACGAACACGGCAGATACGCAGTATTTT
CDR3: CASRPRGTNTADTQYF